These 15 T cell receptor beta chains were sequenced from one sample in a study of blood T cell repertoires in COVID-19. The protocol was immunoSEQ multiplex PCR, while the TCRdb copy is restricted to in-frame clones and leaves out a portion. The sample consists of roughly 17,000 clones, 89% of them appearing once. Sequencing input: peripheral blood. Every receptor here comes from a man older than 75 with acute or convalescent COVID-19.

The J gene is TRBJ2-7, the V gene TRBV3-1 (or the pseudogene TRBV3-2); D is unresolved. Per the germline V gene, CDR1 is LGHDT and CDR2 is YNNKEL (reference sequence). Trimming pared 1 base from V and 1 base from J, leaving 2 bases between. The length of the CDR3 is 12 residues. The CDR3: CASSQVSYEQYF. The CDR3 nucleotides are TGTGCCAGCAGCCAAGTATCCTACGAGCAGTACTTC.

The gene calls are TRBV25-1 and TRBJ2-3; D is unclear. Germline-derived CDR1 and CDR2 are MGHDK and SYGVNS. The CDR3 is 15 residues long. V lost 2 bases, J lost 5 bases, and 14 bases lay in between. In DNA form, the CDR3 reads TGTGCCAGCAGTGAAACGAGGCTGGCGGTAGATACGCAGTATTTT. Protein sequence: CASSETRLAVDTQYF.

This clone came up once. The V and J genes are TRBV9 and TRBJ1-6, with 11 bases aligning to TRBD1. The germline gives CDR1 SGDLS, CDR2 YYNGEE. This CDR3 is 17 amino acids long. V trimming: 0 bases; J trimming: 10 bases; junction bases outside the gene matches: 9. CDR3 DNA sequence: TGTGCCAGCAGCGTAGTCTTCCAGGACAGGGGGCTATCACCCCTCCACTTT. Amino acids: CASSVVFQDRGLSPLHF.

This chain links TRBV18 with TRBJ2-1; TRBD2 aligns across 8 bases. Trimming cost V 3 bases and J 9 bases; bases outside gene matches: 13. The CDR3 totals 16 residues. Germline V lookup: CDR1 KGHSH, CDR2 LQKENI. The CDR3 DNA follows: TGTGCCAGCTCACCCCCATCGGGCGGGAGGTTTCCTGAGCAGTTCTTC. Translated: CASSPPSGGRFPEQFF.

V is TRBV27 and J is TRBJ2-7; 10 nucleotides line up with TRBD1. The CDR3 extends over 15 amino acids. J lost 5 bases, V lost 4 bases, and 8 bases had no gene match. Germline values: CDR1 MNHEY, CDR2 SMNVEV (reference sequence). The chain's CDR3 is CASSSPGQGFHEQYF. For the CDR3, the DNA is TGTGCCAGCAGTTCACCGGGACAGGGGTTCCACGAGCAGTACTTC.

The rearrangement links TRBV6-5 to TRBJ1-4, with 9 bases identical to TRBD1. This CDR3 has 14 amino acids. Per germline, CDR1 MNHEY and CDR2 SVGAGI. V dropped 4 bases and J dropped 7; count of bases not matched to a gene: 4. The DNA for the CDR3 is TGTGCCAGCAGTTTCGGGACAGGGAGTGAAAAACTGTTTTTT. The encoded protein is CASSFGTGSEKLFF.

This chain connects TRBV27 to TRBJ1-6, with a weak D call TRBD1 (5 bases). Germline V gives CDR1 MNHEY, CDR2 SMNVEV (reference sequence). The CDR3 is made up of 17 amino acids. The V end lost 8 bases, the J end lost 1 base, and 18 bases lay between the germline ends. The DNA for the CDR3 is TGTGCCAGCGGTCCTGTGCAGGGTGGATCCTATAATTCACCCCTCCACTTT. It encodes CASGPVQGGSYNSPLHF.

The chain links TRBV6-5 to TRBJ1-5, with D maybe TRBD1 (6 bases). The CDR3 covers 15 residues. Germline V gives CDR1 MNHEY, CDR2 SVGAGI. With 6 bases removed from V and 6 bases from J, the gap between germline ends came to 18 bases. The CDR3: CASRTLAQGSQPQHF. The DNA of the CDR3 is TGTGCCAGCAGGACGCTGGCACAGGGTAGTCAGCCCCAGCATTTT.

The chain combines TRBV2 with TRBJ1-2, with unresolved D. This CDR3 has 13 amino acids. V lost 1 base and J lost 8, with 11 bases in between. Germline assignment: CDR1 SNHLY and CDR2 FYNNEI. CDR3 coding DNA: TGTGCCAGCAGTGAAGGCAGGATGAGCGGCTACACCTTC. This translates into CASSEGRMSGYTF. Complete variable domain (other parts from reference TRBV2 and TRBJ1-2): EPEVTQTPSHQVTQMGQEVILRCVPISNHLYFYWYRQILGQKVEFLVSFYNNEISEKSEIFDDQFSVERPDGSNFTLKIRSTKLEDSAMYFCASSEGRMSGYTFGSGTRLTVV.

This clone was detected only a few times. The V call is TRBV6-5, the J call TRBJ1-5; possibly TRBD1 for D (6 bases). V dropped 5 bases and J dropped 1 base, with 6 bases sitting between them. CDR1 is MNHEY, CDR2 SVGAGI, per germline. This CDR3 has 13 residues. DNA of the CDR3: TGTGCCAGCAGTACAGGGAGCAATCAGCCCCAGCATTTT. Protein sequence: CASSTGSNQPQHF.

The V and J genes are TRBV11-2 and TRBJ1-3; 7 positions match TRBD1. Per germline, CDR1 SGHAT and CDR2 FQNNGV. The CDR3 extends over 16 amino acids. With V trimmed by 5 bases and J by 0 bases, 7 bases remained unmatched. CDR3 sequence reads: CASSPPTGSSGNTIYF. Written as DNA, the CDR3 is TGTGCCAGCAGCCCTCCGACAGGGAGCTCTGGAAACACCATATATTTT.

V gene TRBV15 combines with J gene TRBJ1-2, with D tentatively TRBD1 (5 bases). The V end was cut by 4 bases, the J end by 4 bases, with 10 bases between. Germline V gives CDR1 LNHNV, CDR2 YYDKDF (reference sequence). This CDR3 has 13 amino acids. The CDR3, as DNA: TGTGCCACCAGCAACCGACAGATCTATGGCTACACCTTC. Its protein product is CATSNRQIYGYTF.

J is TRBJ1-2 and V is TRBV2, with D unclear. V dropped 1 base and J dropped 0 bases, with 6 bases sitting between them. The CDR3 consists of 14 residues. Germline V CDR1 and CDR2: SNHLY, FYNNEI. The CDR3 spells CASSEGQANYGYTF. In nucleotides, the CDR3 is TGTGCCAGCAGTGAAGGGCAGGCTAACTATGGCTACACCTTC.

The gene calls are TRBV27 and TRBJ1-2; no definite D call. Germline V gene lookup returns CDR1 MNHEY and CDR2 SMNVEV (reference sequence). V was cut by 3 bases and J by 6 bases, with 11 bases left in between. The CDR3 has 13 amino acids. The CDR3 nucleotides are TGTGCCAGCAGTTTTACCGGGGAGGATGGCTACACCTTC. Translation: CASSFTGEDGYTF.

This rearrangement joins TRBV6-2 or TRBV6-3 to TRBJ2-7; 14 nucleotides line up with TRBD2. Germline trimming cut 4 bases from V and 0 bases from J; bases unmatched to any gene: 8. Germline V lookup: CDR1 MNHEY, CDR2 SVGEGT. The CDR3 loop spans 18 amino acids. The CDR3 protein is CASSFAGTSGRSSYEQYF. The CDR3 region has the DNA TGTGCCAGCAGTTTCGCCGGGACTAGCGGGAGAAGCTCCTACGAGCAGTACTTC.